This T cell receptor (beta chain) originates from a study of shared clonotypes between healthy human individuals (dated by TCRdb to between 2020 and 2021). Concerning the study at large: Three men and two women, aged 18 to 49 years, made up the cohort. To estimate repertoire size and how much clonotype sharing occurs between individuals, the study deeply sequenced the blood TCR repertoires of about 5 healthy adults. For each donor, CD4 naive and CD4 memory were each given three plates, CD8 naive was given two plates, and CD8 memory was given one plate. To increase sequencing depth and limit assay-specific biases, different laboratories used diverse techniques to prepare libraries and sequence TCR repertoires. Per donor, leukapheresis produced somewhere between about 0.9 and 9 billion PBMCs.

Points the paper makes about the study in general: Pairwise subsampling led to the expectation that sequencing depth would affect the degree of clonotype sharing among donors. Sampling was limited to blood, and TCR repertoires in tissue likely differ from TCR repertoires in blood. Even with the large sequencing depth, rarefaction of the sorted-subset datasets indicated that sequencing was incomplete. Higher generation probabilities were observed for clonotypes shared by all four sorted-subset donors than for non-shared clonotypes. The genetic and exposure-history diversity represented was limited by the small number of donors. When several donors were compared, the shared fraction of clonotypes was around 4.6% for naive CD4, over 3% for naive CD8, 2.3% for memory CD4, and 0.35% to 0.5% for memory CD8. Estimated clonotype richness was generally larger for naive than for memory subsets.

The donors were healthy, HIV-negative adults who had no recently reported acute infections or vaccinations. All donors were Caucasian adults living in Nashville, Tennessee, USA. CD4+ T cells were enriched through magnetic negative selection, after which naive cells were positively selected on CD45RA and the remaining negative fraction served as the memory subset. After blood collection by leukapheresis, PBMCs were isolated using Ficoll-Histopaque density gradient centrifugation and then cryopreserved in the vapor phase of liquid nitrogen. Analytical flow cytometry was used to check the purity and quantity of each magnetically sorted T cell population. Genomic DNA was isolated from each sorted fraction and quantified by UV absorbance on a Nanodrop 2000c. Using the deep immunoSEQ assay, TCR CDR3 regions were amplified from genomic DNA by multiplex PCR. For each cell subset, the extracted genomic DNA was distributed evenly across all wells of several immunoSEQ 96-well plates, and each plate served as one replicate. For sorted subsets, each replicate PCR was loaded with 200 ng genomic DNA, equivalent to 25,000 to 30,000 T cell genomes. Purified libraries were measured with a Qubit 3.0 fluorometer, size-checked on a Bioanalyzer 2100, and measured again with the KAPA Library Quantification kit. Each immunoSEQ 96-well plate was sequenced on its own single-read 150-cycle Illumina NextSeq 550 flow cell. The authors processed their data as follows. Because the immunoSEQ output held only junctional sequences and lacked quality scores, the filtering could not match the filtering applied to full-length reads. Sequences were annotated with PyIR, a Python wrapper for IgBLAST v1.9, using IMGT germline references to assign V/J genes and CDR3. Reads were filtered out if the reads had weak V/J assignments (E-value above 1e-6), no CDR3, stop codons, out-of-frame junctions, or ambiguous translated residues. V3J clonotypes were defined as sequences sharing the same inferred V gene, J gene, and CDR3 amino acid sequence. Percentage overlap between repertoires was calculated by dividing the number of shared unique clonotypes by the size of the smaller repertoire. Three approaches were used to assess repertoire richness: RTK rarefaction, the Chao1 estimator, and Recon v2.1 estimates of unobserved clonotypes. OLGA was used to compute generation probabilities for all TCRbeta clonotypes that the gDNA method yielded from a handful of donors. TCRdb re-hosts the immuneACCESS table, in-frame sequences only. Its copies lack some clones; in the studies checked, an unresolved V gene accounts for under half of them, and the cause for the rest is not known. The DNA was the basis for D and trimming; V, J and clone size are from that table. The sample includes approximately 2,000,000 clones, with less than 95% observed a single time. The top ten constitute 0.3% to 0.4% of the sample.

Points on this clone: What antigen it recognizes has not been identified. Base qualities are not at hand, and no much larger clone is one base apart.

The CDR3 runs 15 residues from the cysteine to the phenylalanine. Only the CDR3 DNA is retained, 45 bases long and in frame from the first base. V drops 2 bases and J drops 4 bases, leaving 16 bases in between. From the germline V gene, CDR1 is SGHRS and CDR2 is YFSETQ. The source material was naive CD4+ T cells from PBMCs. This specimen's cell subset or site label, interpreted: CD45RA+ positively selected. This TCR came from a man in his late teens or twenties in good health. Some clones in this sample may be carry-over from other donors' samples. The chain couples TRBV5-1 to TRBJ2-7, with TRBD1 as a weak D call on 6 bases. The CDR3 corresponds to CASSLSLDSTYEQYF. The bases are TGCGCCAGCAGCTTAAGCTTGGACAGTACATACGAGCAGTACTTC.